These T cell receptor beta chains were read from a single sample in a study of blood T cell repertoires in COVID-19. Libraries were prepared by immunoSEQ multiplex PCR; TCRdb keeps only in-frame clonotypes and omits some of them. The table lists 100,000 or so clones, 81% of them singletons, with 30% to 45% in the top ten. Sequencing was done on a sample of peripheral blood. The receptors stem from a man older than 75 with acute or convalescent COVID-19. CDR3s include the opening cysteine and the closing phenylalanine or tryptophan. A D gene is named only where the DNA matches it firmly. Not all rows give a size; the values are once, few, many and, for expanded clones, a class.

j_call: TRBJ2-1
v_call: TRBV5-1
d_call: TRBD1
clone_size: .
cdr3_nt: TGCGCCAGCACCGAGCAGGGGGTGGACAATGAGCAGTTCTTC
cdr3_aa: CASTEQGVDNEQFF

j_call: TRBJ2-7
v_call: TRBV11-2
d_call: TRBD2
clone_size: .
cdr3_nt: TGTGCCAGCAGCTTAGATGGCCTAGCGGGTGAGCAGTACTTC
cdr3_aa: CASSLDGLAGEQYF

j_call: TRBJ1-5
v_call: TRBV2
d_call: .
clone_size: .
cdr3_nt: TGTGCCAGCAGTGAATGGGACATCAATCAGCCCCAGCATTTT
cdr3_aa: CASSEWDINQPQHF

j_call: TRBJ2-5
v_call: TRBV3-1/TRBV3-2
d_call: TRBD2
clone_size: .
cdr3_nt: TGTGCCAGCAGCCTACCGGGACTAGCGCCCCAAGAGACCCAGTACTTC
cdr3_aa: CASSLPGLAPQETQYF

j_call: TRBJ1-1
v_call: TRBV28
d_call: TRBD1
clone_size: .
cdr3_nt: TGTGCCAGCAGCCCCGGGACAGGGGTTAACCCTTTCTTT
cdr3_aa: CASSPGTGVNPFF

j_call: TRBJ1-2
v_call: TRBV6-5
d_call: .
clone_size: .
cdr3_nt: TGTGCCAGCAGTTACTCATGGGGCGAGGCGGGCTACACCTTC
cdr3_aa: CASSYSWGEAGYTF

j_call: TRBJ2-7
v_call: TRBV15
d_call: .
clone_size: .
cdr3_nt: TGTGCCACCAGCAGAGCGGTAGGGGGTGTCTACGAGCAGTACTTC
cdr3_aa: CATSRAVGGVYEQYF

j_call: TRBJ2-7
v_call: TRBV7-9
d_call: .
clone_size: .
cdr3_nt: TGTGCCAGCAGCTTCGACAGGTACTCCTACGAGCAGTACTTC
cdr3_aa: CASSFDRYSYEQYF

j_call: TRBJ1-6
v_call: TRBV5-1
d_call: .
clone_size: .
cdr3_nt: TGCGCCAGCAGCTTGGGTCACCGGGACACCGATTCACCCCTCCACTTT
cdr3_aa: CASSLGHRDTDSPLHF

j_call: TRBJ2-3
v_call: TRBV4-3
d_call: .
clone_size: once
cdr3_nt: TGCGCCAGCAGCCAATCGGGGCGGGGAGATACGCAGTATTTT
cdr3_aa: CASSQSGRGDTQYF

j_call: TRBJ2-7
v_call: TRBV7-9
d_call: .
clone_size: .
cdr3_nt: TGTGCCAGCAGCGAGCCCTCAGCGGGCTCCTACGAGCAGTACTTC
cdr3_aa: CASSEPSAGSYEQYF

j_call: TRBJ2-3
v_call: TRBV27
d_call: .
clone_size: .
cdr3_nt: TGTGCCAGCAGCTACAGAATCACAGATACGCAGTATTTT
cdr3_aa: CASSYRITDTQYF

j_call: TRBJ1-2
v_call: TRBV27
d_call: .
clone_size: .
cdr3_nt: TGTGCCAGCAGTCCGACAGTGACATATGGCTACACCTTC
cdr3_aa: CASSPTVTYGYTF

j_call: TRBJ2-3
v_call: TRBV2
d_call: TRBD2
clone_size: .
cdr3_nt: TGTGCCAGCAGTGAAGGCCTTCTAGCGGGAGGGGCAGATACGCAGTATTTT
cdr3_aa: CASSEGLLAGGADTQYF

j_call: TRBJ1-4
v_call: TRBV5-1
d_call: .
clone_size: .
cdr3_nt: TGCGCCAGCAGCCCACAGGGAGGGCTGGGTGAAAAACTGTTTTTT
cdr3_aa: CASSPQGGLGEKLFF

j_call: TRBJ2-7
v_call: TRBV10-3
d_call: TRBD2
clone_size: .
cdr3_nt: TGTGCCATCAGTGAGTCGGGACTAGCGGGAGGGCCCTCCTACGAGCAGTACTTC
cdr3_aa: CAISESGLAGGPSYEQYF

j_call: TRBJ2-3
v_call: TRBV28
d_call: TRBD2
clone_size: .
cdr3_nt: TGTGCCAGCAGTCGGGGACTAGCGGGCTCAGATACGCAGTATTTT
cdr3_aa: CASSRGLAGSDTQYF

j_call: TRBJ1-2
v_call: TRBV7-2
d_call: .
clone_size: .
cdr3_nt: TGTGCCAGCAGCCCCCCAGGGATCGGCTACACCTTC
cdr3_aa: CASSPPGIGYTF

j_call: TRBJ2-7
v_call: TRBV10-3
d_call: TRBD1
clone_size: few
cdr3_nt: TGTGCCATCAGTGAGTCGACAGGGATCTCCTACGAGCAGTACTTC
cdr3_aa: CAISESTGISYEQYF

j_call: TRBJ1-4
v_call: TRBV7-9
d_call: .
clone_size: .
cdr3_nt: TGTGCCAGCAGCTTGACAGATAGAAATGAAAAACTGTTTTTT
cdr3_aa: CASSLTDRNEKLFF

j_call: TRBJ2-2
v_call: TRBV28
d_call: .
clone_size: .
cdr3_nt: TGTGCCAGCTCCGAGGGCGGGGCGAACACCGGGGAGCTGTTTTTT
cdr3_aa: CASSEGGANTGELFF

j_call: TRBJ2-3
v_call: TRBV7-9
d_call: TRBD2
clone_size: .
cdr3_nt: TGTGCCAGCAGCTCCACCCCTGGACTAGCGGGAGGCGGAGATACGCAGTATTTT
cdr3_aa: CASSSTPGLAGGGDTQYF

j_call: TRBJ1-6
v_call: TRBV6-5
d_call: .
clone_size: .
cdr3_nt: TGTGCCAGCAGTTTTGAGGGAGGTGGCTTACCCCTCCACTTT
cdr3_aa: CASSFEGGGLPLHF

j_call: TRBJ2-7
v_call: TRBV19
d_call: .
clone_size: .
cdr3_nt: TGTGCCAGTTCGCAGGGGCTCTACGAGCAGTACTTC
cdr3_aa: CASSQGLYEQYF

j_call: TRBJ1-3
v_call: TRBV15
d_call: TRBD1
clone_size: .
cdr3_nt: TGTGCCACCAGCAGAGATGGGGAGACAGGGACTTTTAGCTCTGGAAACACCATATATTTT
cdr3_aa: CATSRDGETGTFSSGNTIYF

j_call: TRBJ2-1
v_call: TRBV5-1
d_call: TRBD1
clone_size: .
cdr3_nt: TGCGCCAGCAGCTTGGTAGGACAGGGTGCCGACAATGAGCAGTTCTTC
cdr3_aa: CASSLVGQGADNEQFF

j_call: TRBJ1-6
v_call: TRBV5-4
d_call: TRBD1
clone_size: few
cdr3_nt: TGTGCCAGCAGCTCGGACAGGGGTAATTCACCCCTCCACTTT
cdr3_aa: CASSSDRGNSPLHF

j_call: TRBJ1-2
v_call: TRBV27
d_call: TRBD1
clone_size: once
cdr3_nt: TGTGCCAGCAGTTTAATGGGACAGGGCTCCTATGGCTACACCTTC
cdr3_aa: CASSLMGQGSYGYTF